This is a list of T cell receptor beta chains from one sample in a study of CD4 T cells in relation to SARS-CoV-2 and coronaviruses. Assay used: immunoSEQ multiplex PCR; TCRdb lists only in-frame clones, some missing. The sample has roughly 57,000 clones, more than 80% seen once. The sequenced sample was memory CD4+ T cells from PBMCs. These receptors all come from a human donor in good health. Each CDR3 is given with its conserved first and last residue. A D gene is named only where the DNA matches it firmly.

j_gene	d_gene	v_gene	CDR3nt	CDR3aa
TRBJ2-1	TRBD2	TRBV2	TGTGCCAGCAGGGATCGGACTAGCGGGAGCTCCTACAATGAGCAGTTCTTC	CASRDRTSGSSYNEQFF
TRBJ1-1	TRBD1	TRBV19	TGTGCCAGTAGGCAGGGGGCTGGGGTCCCTGAAGCTTTCTTT	CASRQGAGVPEAFF
TRBJ2-6	TRBD2	TRBV4-2	TGTGCCAGCAGCCCCCTGCGGGGGGATGGTGGGGCCAACGTCCTGACTTTC	CASSPLRGDGGANVLTF
TRBJ1-3	TRBD1	TRBV24-1	TGTGCCACCAGTACAGGGGGAACTGGAAACACCATATATTTT	CATSTGGTGNTIYF
TRBJ2-5	TRBD1	TRBV24-1	TGTGCCACCAGTGACCCAGGGGGCAGCCGGGAGACCCAGTACTTC	CATSDPGGSRETQYF
TRBJ2-7	TRBD1	TRBV2	TGTGCCAGCAACCGACAGGGGGAGGTAGACGAGCAGTACTTC	CASNRQGEVDEQYF
TRBJ1-4	.	TRBV6-6	TGTGCCAGCAGTCGTACAGGGATGGGAAGTGAAAAACTGTTTTTT	CASSRTGMGSEKLFF
TRBJ2-7	.	TRBV3-1/TRBV3-2	TGTGCCAGCAGCCAGACAGTCTACGAGCAGTACTTC	CASSQTVYEQYF
TRBJ2-7	TRBD1	TRBV27	TGTGCCAGCAGGCCCGGGACAGGGTTATACGAGCAGTACTTC	CASRPGTGLYEQYF
TRBJ2-2	.	TRBV29-1	TGCAGCGGGAGCAGGGGCACCGGGGAGCTGTTTTTT	CSGSRGTGELFF
TRBJ2-3	.	TRBV28	TGTGCCAGCAGTTTACGGAGGGAGGGGGAACCTACGCAGTATTTT	CASSLRREGEPTQYF
TRBJ1-2	TRBD1	TRBV27	TGTGCCAGCAGTCCACGGGACAGGGATTACTATGGCTACACCTTC	CASSPRDRDYYGYTF
TRBJ2-7	.	TRBV18	TGTGCCAGCTCACCACCGTCCGGGAGACTCTACGAGCAGTACTTC	CASSPPSGRLYEQYF
TRBJ2-3	TRBD1	TRBV30	TGTGCCTTTAATCTGGGACAGGCTAGCACAGATACGCAGTATTTT	CAFNLGQASTDTQYF
TRBJ1-1	.	TRBV11-1	TGTGCCAGCAGCTTAGACAGGGACCACACTGAAGCTTTCTTT	CASSLDRDHTEAFF
TRBJ2-1	TRBD2	TRBV7-3	TGTGCCAGCAGCCTACTAGCGGGAGGATACAATGAGCAGTTCTTC	CASSLLAGGYNEQFF
TRBJ2-7	.	TRBV11-2	TGTGCCAGCAGCACCGGGACTGTTCCCCCCTACGAGCAGTACTTC	CASSTGTVPPYEQYF
TRBJ2-5	TRBD2	TRBV6-1	TGTGCCAGCAGTGAAGGCCTCGACCGGGAGGGAAGAGAGACCCAGTACTTC	CASSEGLDREGRETQYF
TRBJ2-3	.	TRBV3-1/TRBV3-2	TGTGCCAGCAGCCAAGACGATCGTAGCCGGAGGGCAGCAGATACGCAGTATTTT	CASSQDDRSRRAADTQYF
TRBJ2-5	.	TRBV2	TGTGCCAGCAGTGAGACGGAAGAGACCCAGTACTTC	CASSETEETQYF
TRBJ1-4	TRBD1	TRBV7-2	TGTGCCAGCAGCCTAACAGGGGCCGCAACTAATGAAAAACTGTTTTTT	CASSLTGAATNEKLFF
TRBJ2-1	.	TRBV28	TGTGCCAGCAGCCCCGCGCAGGGGAAGAATGAGCAGTTCTTC	CASSPAQGKNEQFF
TRBJ2-5	TRBD2	TRBV9	TGTGCCAGCAGCGGTCGGACTAGTCATATGGAGACCCAGTACTTC	CASSGRTSHMETQYF
TRBJ1-6	.	TRBV28	TGTGCCATCGGGCCGCAGGGGCAAGCCCTCCACTTT	CAIGPQGQALHF
TRBJ2-1	TRBD2	TRBV5-8	TGTGCCAGCAGGATCTATAGCGGGACTTCACCCCTATACAATGAGCAGTTCTTC	CASRIYSGTSPLYNEQFF
TRBJ2-7	TRBD1	TRBV2	TGTGCCAGCAGTGTGGCCAGGGGGAGCGAGCAGTACTTC	CASSVARGSEQYF
TRBJ2-7	.	TRBV18	TGTGCCAGCTCACCAACAGGAGGGAGCTACGAGCAGTACTTC	CASSPTGGSYEQYF
TRBJ1-5	.	TRBV6-5	TGTGCCAGCAGAGCGACAGCGAGCAATCAGCCCCAGCATTTT	CASRATASNQPQHF
TRBJ1-1	.	TRBV6-1	TGTGCCAGCAGTGCGACTGGAAACACTGAAGCTTTCTTT	CASSATGNTEAFF